A single sample gave rise to the 17 T cell receptor beta chains below, sequenced in a study of T cell clonality in common variable immunodeficiency. Sequencing was performed with immunoSEQ multiplex PCR; in TCRdb, only in-frame clones are kept and a portion is missing. This sample carries 40,000 to 65,000 clones and no singletons, and about 3.7% goes to the top ten. The material sequenced was peripheral blood mononuclear cells. The source of these receptors is a person aged 18-70 years in good health.

This clone was observed a handful of times. The CDR3 end lies 3 residues beyond the end of the read and is filled in from the germline J gene. The rearrangement joins TRBV11-2 to TRBJ1-2, with 7 bases matching TRBD1. CDR1 is SGHAT, CDR2 FQNNGV, per germline. This CDR3 spans 15 amino acids. V trimming: 3 bases; J trimming: 4 bases; junction bases outside the gene matches: 8. CDR3 loop: CASSFGTALGYGYTF. Partial CDR3 DNA: TGTGCCAGCAGCTTCGGGACAGCCTTGGGCTATGGC.

This clone was seen many times. With the read ending 3 residues before the CDR3 end, the germline J gene is used to fill in that end. The V and J genes are TRBV20-1 and TRBJ2-2; 9 bases are shared with TRBD2. The germline CDR1 and CDR2 sequences are DFQATT and SNEGSKA (reference sequence). There are 15 residues in the CDR3. The ends lost 6 bases at V and 4 bases at J; junction bases unmatched: 9. The CDR3 DNA, read in part, is TGCAGTGCACCGACTATGCGGGAGGGCACCGGGGAG. Its protein product is CSAPTMREGTGE. The whole CDR3 region reads CSAPTMREGTGELFF.

This clone was picked up many times. The CDR3 end lies 3 residues beyond the end of the read and is filled in from the germline J gene. The V and J genes are TRBV20-1 and TRBJ2-7, with D hard to call. The CDR3 spans 13 residues. The germline V gene has CDR1 DFQATT and CDR2 SNEGSKA (reference sequence). V lost 0 bases and J lost 0, with 6 bases in between. The sequenced part of the CDR3 DNA is TGCAGTGCTAGAGATGTCCACTCCTACGAG. It translates to CSARDVHSYE. The complete CDR3 reads CSARDVHSYEQYF.

This clone was seen repeatedly, ten times or more. The read ends 3 residues before the CDR3 terminus; that terminus is restored from the germline J gene. This rearrangement joins TRBV10-3 to TRBJ1-3; D remains ambiguous. The CDR3 length is 15 residues. V was clipped by 1 base and J by 6 bases, with 13 bases between them. Germline V CDR1 and CDR2: ENHRY, SYGVKD. The covered CDR3 bases are TGTGCCATCAGTGAGTTTCTGGAGGGCCCAAACACC. Its translation: CAISEFLEGPNT. In full, the CDR3 reads CAISEFLEGPNTIYF.

This clone has ten or more counts. The read is 3 residues too short to cover the CDR3 end, so that end is filled in from the germline J gene. This chain joins TRBV20-1 and TRBJ1-2; TRBD1 might be the D (6 bases). The CDR3 is made up of 13 amino acids. Germline CDR1 reads DFQATT; CDR2 reads SNEGSKA (reference sequence). This chain's CDR3 is CSARFNRENGYTF. The CDR3 bases that were read are TGCAGTGCTAGGTTTAACAGGGAAAACGGC.

With respect to this clone: The read terminates 3 residues ahead of where the CDR3 ends, so the germline J gene completes it. The rearrangement uses TRBV20-1 and TRBJ1-5, with 10 bases fitting TRBD1. The length of the CDR3 is 14 residues. V lost 3 bases and J lost 9; bases outside the gene matches: 8. The V gene's germline CDR1 is DFQATT and CDR2 SNEGSKA (reference sequence). CDR3 bases read: TGCAGTGCTAGTCCGACAGGGGGCCATTGGCCC. It codes for CSASPTGGHWP. The CDR3 as a whole reads CSASPTGGHWPQHF.

This clone was seen at least ten times. The CDR3 goes on 3 residues after the read ends, and that part is filled in from the germline J gene. This chain links TRBV29-1 with TRBJ2-7, with D maybe TRBD1 (6 bases). Germline CDR1 SQVTM, CDR2 ANQGSEA. V dropped 6 bases and J dropped 3 bases, with 12 bases sitting between them. The CDR3 loop spans 12 amino acids. Here the CDR3 reads CSVETGGYEQYF. The CDR3 bases that were read are TGCAGCGTGGAGACAGGTGGCTACGAG.

This clone has ten or more counts. The CDR3 end falls 3 residues outside the read, so it is completed with the germline J gene. V is TRBV9 and J is TRBJ2-5, with D perhaps matching TRBD2 (5 bases). CDR1 and CDR2 (germline): SGDLS, YYNGEE. CDR3 length: 15 residues. The V end lost 4 bases, the J end lost 5 bases, and 18 bases lay between the germline ends. The covered CDR3 bases are TGTGCCAGCAGCTCAGATCTAGGCGGCGGGGAGACC. It translates to CASSSDLGGGET. The complete CDR3 protein is CASSSDLGGGETQYF.

This clone was counted ten times or more. CDR3 sequence: CASSQTSGRAHEQYF. The part of the CDR3 DNA that was read is TGTGCCAGCAGCCAGACTAGCGGGAGGGCCCACGAG. The chain couples TRBV14 to TRBJ2-7; 14 nucleotides match TRBD2. Coverage ceases 3 residues before the CDR3 finishes, and the germline J gene fills in the end. The CDR3 sequence is 15 residues long. Germline V CDR1 and CDR2: SGHDN, FVKESK. The V and J ends lost 3 bases and 5 bases, in that order; junction bases with no gene match: 3.

Ten or more counts support this clone. The read falls 3 residues short of the CDR3 end, and the missing part is taken from the germline J gene. The chain is built from TRBV5-1 and TRBJ2-7; TRBD1 aligns across 9 bases. CDR3 length equals 14 residues. CDR1 SGHRS and CDR2 YFSETQ come from the germline V gene. The V and J ends lost 4 bases and 5 bases, in that order; junction bases with no gene match: 7. CDR3 DNA, as far as it was read: TGCGCCAGCAGCCTGGGGGGGACAGGGAACGAG. Translation: CASSLGGTGNE. The whole CDR3 sequence is CASSLGGTGNEQYF.

This clone was observed at least ten times. The read terminates 3 residues before the CDR3 end, so the remaining end is supplied by the germline J gene. The gene calls are TRBV2 and TRBJ2-3; perhaps TRBD1 as D (6 bases). The CDR3 loop spans 19 amino acids. V gave up 3 bases and J gave up 0 bases, with 22 bases separating them. Germline loops: CDR1 SNHLY, CDR2 FYNNEI. The sequenced part of the CDR3 DNA is TGTGCCAGCAGTGATCTGGGGACAAACGTTCCTCGAAGCACAGATACG. Translation: CASSDLGTNVPRSTDT. The entire CDR3 reads CASSDLGTNVPRSTDTQYF.

This clone was seen repeatedly, ten times or more. The CDR3 goes on 3 residues after the read ends, and that part is filled in from the germline J gene. V usage is TRBV18 and J usage is TRBJ2-1; D is possibly TRBD1 (6 bases). The CDR3 is made up of 13 amino acids. The V end lost 6 bases, the J end lost 8 bases, and 14 bases lay between the germline ends. Germline CDR1 reads KGHSH; CDR2 reads LQKENI. Here the CDR3 reads CASSRSTGYEQFF. The sequenced CDR3 bases are TGTGCCAGCTCCCGCTCAACAGGGTATGAG.

This clone was seen a handful of times. The read stops 3 residues short of the end of the CDR3; the missing end is completed from the germline J gene. The chain is built from TRBV19 and TRBJ2-5; 12 bases are shared with TRBD2. Germline trimming cut 1 base from V and 4 bases from J; bases unmatched to any gene: 4. The CDR3 spans 16 residues. Germline CDR1 is LNHDA and CDR2 is SQIVND (reference sequence). The CDR3 region is CASSIGTSGIGETQYF. The part of the CDR3 DNA that was read is TGTGCCAGTAGTATAGGGACTAGCGGGATTGGAGAGACC.

In its sample, this clone was seen many times. The read falls 3 residues short of the CDR3 end, and the missing part is taken from the germline J gene. The V and J genes are TRBV20-1 and TRBJ2-6; 9 bases are a match to TRBD1. CDR1 and CDR2 from the germline V gene are DFQATT and SNEGSKA (reference sequence). CDR3 size: 16 residues. Germline trimming cut 6 bases from V and 4 bases from J; bases unmatched to any gene: 10. The CDR3 protein is CSAPGQGNSGANVLTF. CDR3 bases read: TGCAGTGCCCCGGGACAGGGCAATTCCGGGGCCAACGTC.

The sample holds a few counts of this clone. This clone may be a read error of a much larger clone one base away. The read stops 3 residues short of the end of the CDR3; the missing end is completed from the germline J gene. The V gene is TRBV19, the J gene TRBJ2-2; weak D call: TRBD1 (5 bases). The CDR3 has 14 amino acids. Per germline, CDR1 LNHDA and CDR2 SQIVND (reference sequence). The CDR3 spells CASLSTATNEKLFF. Incomplete CDR3 DNA: TGTGCCAGTCTCTCGACAGCAACTAATGAAAAG.

This clone was detected many times. The read is 3 residues too short to cover the CDR3 end, so that end is filled in from the germline J gene. The gene calls are TRBV5-1 and TRBJ2-5; possibly TRBD1 for D (6 bases). The CDR3 is made up of 15 amino acids. Trimming cost V 4 bases and J 2 bases, with 15 bases left between them. CDR1 is SGHRS, CDR2 YFSETQ, per germline. Partial CDR3 DNA: TGCGCCAGCAGCGAACAGGGTTGGGGTCAAGAGACC. This translates into CASSEQGWGQET. The entire CDR3 protein is CASSEQGWGQETQYF.

This clone was detected a few times. The CDR3 is cut off 3 residues early in the read; its end comes from the germline J gene. The chain is built from TRBV20-1 and TRBJ1-2; 8 nucleotides line up with TRBD1. Germline V gives CDR1 DFQATT, CDR2 SNEGSKA (reference sequence). The length of the CDR3 is 14 residues. The CDR3 is CSARPLQGADGYTF. The sequenced CDR3 bases are TGCAGTGCTAGGCCCCTGCAGGGGGCGGACGGC.